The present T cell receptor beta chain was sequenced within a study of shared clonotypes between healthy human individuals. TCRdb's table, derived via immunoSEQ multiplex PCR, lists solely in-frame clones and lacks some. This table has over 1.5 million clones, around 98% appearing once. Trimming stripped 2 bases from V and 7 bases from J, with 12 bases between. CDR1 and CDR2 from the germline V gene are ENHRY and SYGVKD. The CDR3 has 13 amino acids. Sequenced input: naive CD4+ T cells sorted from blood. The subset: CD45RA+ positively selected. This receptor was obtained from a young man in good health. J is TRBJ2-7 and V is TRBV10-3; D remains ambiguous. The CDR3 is CAISETGSAEQYF. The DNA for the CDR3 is TGTGCCATCAGTGAGACGGGCAGCGCGGAGCAGTACTTC.